The entry below describes one T cell receptor (beta chain). Its antigen is unknown. Germline V gene data show CDR1 as SGHTA and CDR2 as FQGTGA. CDR3 length equals 16 residues. The J segment lost 2 bases and the V segment lost 4 bases, leaving 7 bases of the junction unmatched. This sample was taken from a study of shared clonotypes between healthy human individuals. All the donors were Caucasian adults who lived in Nashville, Tennessee. This was a deep-level run. The data were produced by immunoSEQ multiplex PCR, yet TCRdb's version contains in-frame clones alone and is incomplete. The sample consists of about 2.4 million clones, roughly 93% of them appearing once. General study results and limits: It was observed that around 5% of naive CD4 clonotypes were shared across several donors.

The receptor was derived from a young man in good health. Some clones in this sample may be carry-over from other donors' samples. The chain uses TRBV7-3 and TRBJ2-1, with 8 bases aligning to TRBD1. Sample: naive CD4+ T cells from PBMCs. As for subset: CD45RA+ positively selected. The CDR3 here is CASSSSGTGTYNEQFF. Here the CDR3 DNA reads TGTGCCAGCAGCTCCTCCGGGACAGGCACCTACAATGAGCAGTTCTTC. The entire variable domain, with the rest obtained from reference TRBV7-3 and TRBJ2-1, is as follows: GAGVSQTPSNKVTEKGKYVELRCDPISGHTALYWYRQSLGQGPEFLIYFQGTGAADDSGLPNDRFFAVRPEGSVSTLKIQRTERGDSAVYLCASSSSGTGTYNEQFFGPGTRLTVL.